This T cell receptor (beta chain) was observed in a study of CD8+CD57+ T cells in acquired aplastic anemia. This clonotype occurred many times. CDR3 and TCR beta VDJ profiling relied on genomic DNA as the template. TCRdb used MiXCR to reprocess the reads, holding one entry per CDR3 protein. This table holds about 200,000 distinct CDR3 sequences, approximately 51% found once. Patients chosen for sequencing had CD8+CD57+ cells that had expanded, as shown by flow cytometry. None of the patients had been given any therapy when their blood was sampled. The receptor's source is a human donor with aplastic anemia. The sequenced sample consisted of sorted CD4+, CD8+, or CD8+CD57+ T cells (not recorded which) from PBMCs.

DNA of the CDR3: TGTGCCAGCAGCTCAACAGGGTTGTCTGGAAACACCATATATTTT. Translation: CASSSTGLSGNTIYF. V gene TRBV11-2 combines with J gene TRBJ1-3, with TRBD1 as a possible D gene (6 bases). The germline CDR1 and CDR2 sequences are SGHAT and FQNNGV. V was trimmed by 4 bases and J by 1 base, leaving 11 bases between them. The length of the CDR3 is 15 residues.